This paragraph reports one T cell receptor (beta chain). This sample is drawn from a study of identical twins. This CDR3 region has 15 residues. V lost 5 bases to trimming and J lost 0 bases, with 11 bases between them. Germline V gives CDR1 SGHAT, CDR2 FQNNGV. It was template switching that added a universal primer site, and there were unique molecular identifiers on the cDNA. TCRdb ran MiXCR on the 5' RACE reads and lists one entry per CDR3 protein. This table holds about 340,000 distinct CDR3 sequences, 9% found once. The V call is TRBV11-2, the J call TRBJ1-3; D is unclear. The sequencing sample was made of naive T cells sorted from blood. The TCR was taken from a woman in her fifties or sixties in good health. The CDR3 here is CASSVVGFSGNTIYF. DNA of the CDR3: TGTGCCAGCAGCGTTGTGGGGTTCTCTGGAAACACCATATATTTT.